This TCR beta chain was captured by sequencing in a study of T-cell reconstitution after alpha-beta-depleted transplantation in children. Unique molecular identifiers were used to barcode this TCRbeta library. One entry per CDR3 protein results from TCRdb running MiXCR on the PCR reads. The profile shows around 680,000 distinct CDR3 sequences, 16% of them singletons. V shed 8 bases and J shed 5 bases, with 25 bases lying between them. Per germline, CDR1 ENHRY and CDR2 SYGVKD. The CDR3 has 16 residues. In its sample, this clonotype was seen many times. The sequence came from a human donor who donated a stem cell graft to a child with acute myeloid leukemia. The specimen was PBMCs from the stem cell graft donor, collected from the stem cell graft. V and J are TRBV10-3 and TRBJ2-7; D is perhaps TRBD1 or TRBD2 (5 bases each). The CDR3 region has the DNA TGTGCCATCCTAGTTCCTACAGGAAAGACTACGAACGAGCAGTACTTC. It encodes CAILVPTGKTTNEQYF.